In this sample, the clone carrying this T cell receptor beta chain turned up many times. The data originate from a study of T cells in Graves' hyperthyroidism and ophthalmopathy. Amplification of TCR beta CDR3 regions was performed using RNA transcripts as template. The TCR CDR3 first-round RT-PCR relied on the HTBI primer set. TCRdb re-called the multiplex PCR reads through MiXCR, storing one row per CDR3 protein. The sample shows hundreds of thousands of distinct CDR3 sequences, roughly 15% of them seen only once. Germline CDR1 is SGHVS and CDR2 is FQNEAQ. V was trimmed by 4 bases and J by 3 bases, leaving 19 bases between them. The CDR3 sequence is 16 residues long.

Sequencing was done on a sample of blood. The sequence was obtained from a woman under 30 with Graves' hyperthyroidism. This rearrangement joins TRBV7-8 to TRBJ2-7; TRBD2 is a possible D gene (5 bases). CDR3 coding DNA: TGTGCCAGCAGCTCGAGGGCCCCGGGCCCAGACTACGAGCAGTACTTC. It specifies CASSSRAPGPDYEQYF.